The sequence of this TCR beta chain was determined in a study of blood T cells in healthy people across ages. For the second PCR, which ran for about 6 to 11 cycles, a sample-barcoded 5' primer and a J-beta primer mix were used. Every molecule of cDNA carried a tag from a template-switch adaptor with 12 random nucleotides. TCRdb ran MiXCR on the 5' RACE reads and lists one entry per CDR3 protein. The top ten clones hold approximately 24% of a sample with approximately 800,000 distinct CDR3 sequences, just over 55% of them seen once. Germline CDR1 and CDR2: LNHNV and YYDKDF (reference sequence). V shed 2 bases and J 6 bases; nucleotides not matched to a gene: 9. The CDR3 is 15 amino acids.

The rearrangement links TRBV15 to TRBJ1-1, with 7 bases that match TRBD1. Specimen: blood. The receptor's source is a man in his forties in good health. CDR3 region: CATSRLGQEGPEAFF. DNA of the CDR3: TGTGCCACCAGCAGACTAGGACAGGAGGGTCCTGAAGCTTTCTTT.